The rows below give T cell receptor beta chains drawn from one sample of a study of shared clonotypes between healthy human individuals. Some clones are missing from TCRdb's copy, which holds only in-frame ones; the method was immunoSEQ multiplex PCR. The sample records around 2,000,000 clones, 85% to 95% being singletons. The source material was naive CD8+ T cells sorted from blood. The receptors stem from a man younger than 35 in good health. Both conserved end residues are part of each CDR3. Fields, in order: V gene, J gene, clone size, D gene, CDR3 DNA, CDR3 protein. D genes are given only for firm matches. Where a row states a size, it is once, few, many or the class of an expanded clone; other rows omit it.

v_gene: TRBV9; j_gene: TRBJ2-7; abundance: -; d_gene: -; CDR3nt: TGTGCCAGCAGCGTAAGTCAGGGTGACGAGCAGTACTTC; CDR3aa: CASSVSQGDEQYF
v_gene: TRBV7-2; j_gene: TRBJ2-1; abundance: -; d_gene: -; CDR3nt: TGTGCCAGCAGCTCGACTAATTACAATGAGCAGTTCTTC; CDR3aa: CASSSTNYNEQFF
v_gene: TRBV6-1; j_gene: TRBJ1-2; abundance: -; d_gene: -; CDR3nt: TGTGCCAGCAGTGAAGTTTTTGGGGGGGACTATGGCTACACCTTC; CDR3aa: CASSEVFGGDYGYTF
v_gene: TRBV9; j_gene: TRBJ2-3; abundance: -; d_gene: TRBD1; CDR3nt: TGTGCCAGCAGCACCCATCCGTCAGGGACAGGCAGCACAGATACGCAGTATTTT; CDR3aa: CASSTHPSGTGSTDTQYF
v_gene: TRBV4-3; j_gene: TRBJ1-2; abundance: -; d_gene: TRBD1; CDR3nt: TGCGCCAGCAGCCAGTCCGGGACAGCCGACTATGGCTACACCTTC; CDR3aa: CASSQSGTADYGYTF
v_gene: TRBV7-9; j_gene: TRBJ1-5; abundance: once; d_gene: -; CDR3nt: TGTGCCAGCAGCTTGAGTTTTGGTGAGGGATACAATCAGCCCCAGCATTTT; CDR3aa: CASSLSFGEGYNQPQHF
v_gene: TRBV6-1; j_gene: TRBJ2-1; abundance: -; d_gene: TRBD2; CDR3nt: TGTGCCAGCAGTGGACCCCTAGCGGGGATAGTCGATGAGCAGTTCTTC; CDR3aa: CASSGPLAGIVDEQFF
v_gene: TRBV4-1; j_gene: TRBJ1-2; abundance: -; d_gene: -; CDR3nt: TGCGCCAGCAGCCACGGCGACTATGGCTACACCTTC; CDR3aa: CASSHGDYGYTF
v_gene: TRBV25-1; j_gene: TRBJ2-1; abundance: -; d_gene: TRBD1; CDR3nt: TGTGCCAGCAGCGTTACAGGGGCCGAGCAGTTCTTC; CDR3aa: CASSVTGAEQFF
v_gene: TRBV6-5; j_gene: TRBJ2-5; abundance: once; d_gene: TRBD2; CDR3nt: TGTGCCAGCAGTTACTCCCCGGGAGGAGAAGAGACCCAGTACTTC; CDR3aa: CASSYSPGGEETQYF
v_gene: TRBV27; j_gene: TRBJ2-7; abundance: -; d_gene: -; CDR3nt: TGTGCCAGCAGTTTAATGAGGGGTACGGGCGACGAGCAGTACTTC; CDR3aa: CASSLMRGTGDEQYF
v_gene: TRBV4-1; j_gene: TRBJ2-1; abundance: -; d_gene: -; CDR3nt: TGCGCCACCTCGGGGGCCTACAATGAGCAGTTCTTC; CDR3aa: CATSGAYNEQFF
v_gene: TRBV11-2; j_gene: TRBJ1-1; abundance: -; d_gene: -; CDR3nt: TGTGCCAGCAGCTTATCCCCTGACACTGAAGCTTTCTTT; CDR3aa: CASSLSPDTEAFF
v_gene: TRBV7-9; j_gene: TRBJ2-7; abundance: -; d_gene: -; CDR3nt: TGTGCCAGCAGCTCGGTAGACAGCCCCTACGAGCAGTACTTC; CDR3aa: CASSSVDSPYEQYF
v_gene: TRBV9; j_gene: TRBJ2-2; abundance: -; d_gene: -; CDR3nt: TGTGCCAGCAGCGCGACAGGTTTGGCCGGGGAGCTGTTTTTT; CDR3aa: CASSATGLAGELFF
v_gene: TRBV7-9; j_gene: TRBJ2-1; abundance: -; d_gene: -; CDR3nt: TGTGCCAGCAGCTCCATGGGGGAGCAGTTCTTC; CDR3aa: CASSSMGEQFF
v_gene: TRBV9; j_gene: TRBJ2-7; abundance: -; d_gene: TRBD2; CDR3nt: TGTGCCAGCAGCGTGTCTAGCGGGTTCTCCTACGAGCAGTACTTC; CDR3aa: CASSVSSGFSYEQYF
v_gene: TRBV4-3; j_gene: TRBJ2-7; abundance: -; d_gene: TRBD2; CDR3nt: TGCGCCAGCAGCCAAGATCATCCCCTAGCGGGACCCCACGAGCAGTACTTC; CDR3aa: CASSQDHPLAGPHEQYF
v_gene: TRBV4-1; j_gene: TRBJ2-7; abundance: once; d_gene: -; CDR3nt: TGCGCCAGCAGCCAACCTGACGGAGCCTACGAGCAGTACTTC; CDR3aa: CASSQPDGAYEQYF
v_gene: TRBV4-1; j_gene: TRBJ2-7; abundance: -; d_gene: TRBD2; CDR3nt: TGCGCCAGCAGCCAAGCAACTAGCGGGGTCACCTACGAGCAGTACTTC; CDR3aa: CASSQATSGVTYEQYF
v_gene: TRBV7-9; j_gene: TRBJ2-7; abundance: -; d_gene: TRBD1; CDR3nt: TGTGCCAGCAGCGTTTCACCCGACAGGGAAGACAACGAGCAGTACTTC; CDR3aa: CASSVSPDREDNEQYF